This paragraph reports one T cell receptor (beta chain). The sample originates from a study of blood T cell repertoires in COVID-19. Overall study context: Italy, Spain and the United States were the sources of the convalescent and acute COVID-19 samples. T cells, B-cell-depleted T cells, or PBMCs provided the cDNA or gDNA that served as material.

Germline CDR1 and CDR2: SGHRS and YFSETQ. V was pared by 0 bases and J by 3 bases, with 9 bases between. CDR3 size: 14 residues. Original processing methods: It was from reference gene primer amplification that nucleated cell counts were estimated. The repertoire was sequenced with immunoSEQ multiplex PCR; TCRdb's copy has only in-frame clones and lacks some. V and J calls and clone size are copied from that table; D and trimming were computed from the DNA. Among 100,000 or so clones listed, roughly 82% were seen once. This sequence originates from a human donor in a cohort sampled during active COVID-19. What was sequenced was peripheral blood. This chain links TRBV5-1 with TRBJ1-2; D might be TRBD1 (5 bases). For the CDR3, the DNA is TGCGCCAGCAGCTTGGAGCAGGGCCACTATGGCTACACCTTC. Translation: CASSLEQGHYGYTF.